The clone carrying this T cell receptor (beta chain) was counted a single time. CDR3 length equals 16 residues. Germline V CDR1 and CDR2: LNHDA, SQIVND (reference sequence). The J segment lost 0 bases and the V segment lost 5 bases, leaving 8 bases of the junction unmatched. The sample is drawn from a study of OX40 agonist ivuxolimab in advanced cancers. Data came from immunoSEQ multiplex PCR; TCRdb stores just in-frame clones and leaves some out. The sample has approximately 70,000 clones, 85% seen once. The TCR comes from an adult with an advanced solid tumor such as melanoma, head and neck, liver or kidney cancer. The chain couples TRBV19 to TRBJ1-1; 8 bases are a match to TRBD1. This material consisted of CD4+ or CD8+ T cells sorted from blood, taken in a trial of the OX40 agonist ivuxolimab. CDR3: CASSPRTGPMNTEAFF. CDR3 DNA: TGTGCCAGTAGTCCCCGGACAGGGCCCATGAACACTGAAGCTTTCTTT.